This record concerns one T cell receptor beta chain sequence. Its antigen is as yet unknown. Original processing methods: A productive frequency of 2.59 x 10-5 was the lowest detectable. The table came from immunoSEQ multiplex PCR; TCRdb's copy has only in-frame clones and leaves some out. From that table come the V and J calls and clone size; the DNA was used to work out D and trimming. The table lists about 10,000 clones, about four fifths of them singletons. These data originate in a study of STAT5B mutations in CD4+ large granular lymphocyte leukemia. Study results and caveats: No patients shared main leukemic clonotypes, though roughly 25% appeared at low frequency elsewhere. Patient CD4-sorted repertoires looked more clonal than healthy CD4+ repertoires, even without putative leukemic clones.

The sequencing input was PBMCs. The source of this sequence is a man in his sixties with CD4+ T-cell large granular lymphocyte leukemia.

The CDR3 here is CASSSTQGRTEAFF. CDR3 in DNA: TGTGCCAGTAGTTCTACGCAGGGAAGAACTGAAGCTTTCTTT. The rearrangement links TRBV19 to TRBJ1-1, with D maybe TRBD1 (5 bases). CDR1 and CDR2 from the germline V gene are LNHDA and SQIVND (reference sequence). There are 14 residues in the CDR3. Trimming removed 5 bases from V and 5 bases from J, with 15 bases in between.